These 28 T cell receptor beta chains share one sample of origin, sequenced in a study of technical replicates of blood from a handful of donors. Assay: immunoSEQ multiplex PCR; the TCRdb copy retains only in-frame clones and omits some. The sample yields under 110,000 clones, 96% seen once. Specimen: T cells isolated from PBMCs. Receptors were obtained from a human donor in good health.

The chain couples TRBV18 to TRBJ2-1; 9 positions agree with TRBD2. The CDR3 extends over 15 amino acids. CDR1 is KGHSH and CDR2 is LQKENI in the germline V gene. J was trimmed by 8 bases and V by 3 bases; bases with no gene match: 8. The CDR3 sequence is CASSPLESSGDEQFF. In DNA, the CDR3 is TGTGCCAGCTCACCCTTAGAGTCTAGCGGGGATGAGCAGTTCTTC.

The chain couples TRBV27 to TRBJ1-5, with unresolved D. Trimming left V 2 bases short and J 4 bases short, with 9 bases between. The CDR3 is 14 amino acids. From germline, CDR1 is MNHEY and CDR2 SMNVEV (reference sequence). CDR3 residues: CASSLGTSNQPQHF. In DNA form, the CDR3 reads TGTGCCAGCAGTTTAGGTACTTCTAATCAGCCCCAGCATTTT.

This rearrangement joins TRBV10-1 to TRBJ2-7, with no clear D. Germline V gene sequence: CDR1 WNHNN, CDR2 SYGVQD (reference sequence). V lost 4 bases and J 2 bases, leaving 9 bases between the germline ends. The length of the CDR3 is 13 residues. DNA for the CDR3: TGCGCCAGCAGTGGCAGGATCGCCTACGAGCAGTACTTC. It yields the protein CASSGRIAYEQYF.

In its sample, this clone was seen once. This chain uses TRBV2 with TRBJ1-5; D remains ambiguous. Germline CDR1 reads SNHLY; CDR2 reads FYNNEI. The CDR3 runs to 13 residues. The germline V and J ends were trimmed by 8 bases and 0 bases, with 8 bases remaining between them. The CDR3 loop reads CASVYDSNQPQHF. For the CDR3, the DNA is TGTGCCAGCGTCTACGATAGCAATCAGCCCCAGCATTTT.

The J gene is TRBJ1-2, the V gene TRBV21-1; the table's D gene call, TRBD1, was not cross checked with the DNA. TRBV21-1 is annotated as a pseudogene. The CDR3 runs 16 residues. CDR3 DNA sequence: TGTGCCAGCAGCAAAGCGCCTTCGGGACAGGATGGTGGCTACACCTTC. It yields the protein CASSKAPSGQDGGYTF.

This clone was detected only once. The CDR3 region has the DNA TGTGCCAGCAGCAACGCATTGTTCACAGGGGACCCTGAAGCTTTCTTT. Protein sequence: CASSNALFTGDPEAFF. The V gene is TRBV7-9, the J gene TRBJ1-1; 7 bases are a match to TRBD1. J was trimmed by 6 bases and V by 5 bases; bases with no gene match: 15. The CDR3 length is 16 residues. CDR1 is SEHNR, CDR2 FQNEAQ, per germline (reference sequence).

The V call is TRBV7-9, the J call TRBJ1-1; D remains ambiguous. Germline CDR1 is SEHNR and CDR2 is FQNEAQ (reference sequence). This CDR3 has 19 residues. Between the trimmed V and J ends, which lost 3 bases and 3 bases, there was a span of 26 bases. CDR3 nucleotide sequence: TGTGCCAGCAGCTTTTCCTCTTGGGGAGAGCTACAAGGGCACACTGAAGCTTTCTTT. Residues: CASSFSSWGELQGHTEAFF. Complete variable domain (other parts from reference TRBV7-9 and TRBJ1-1): DTGVSQNPRHKITKRGQNVTFRCDPISEHNRLYWYRQTLGQGPEFLTYFQNEAQLEKSRLLSDRFSAERPKGSFSTLEIQRTEQGDSAMYLCASSFSSWGELQGHTEAFFGQGTRLTVV.

The gene calls are TRBV21-1 and TRBJ2-5; no DNA check was done on the table's D call, TRBD1. TRBV21-1 is described as a pseudogene. This CDR3 comprises 16 residues. The CDR3 sequence is CASSKGGGDSQETQYF. For the CDR3, the DNA is TGTGCCAGCAGCAAAGGGGGTGGGGACAGCCAAGAGACCCAGTACTTC.

The rearrangement uses TRBV14 and TRBJ2-3; 9 nucleotides match TRBD1. The CDR3 contains 15 residues. Losses at the gene ends were 6 bases for V and 2 bases for J; bases not matched to a gene: 6. Germline CDR1 SGHDN, CDR2 FVKESK. The CDR3 DNA is TGTGCCAGCAGACGGACAGGGGTCTTCACAGATACGCAGTATTTT. As protein: CASRRTGVFTDTQYF.

The V gene is TRBV9, the J gene TRBJ1-2; 7 nucleotides line up with TRBD1. The CDR3 runs 18 residues. Germline V gene sequence: CDR1 SGDLS, CDR2 YYNGEE. The ends lost 1 base at V and 0 bases at J; junction bases unmatched: 12. The CDR3 coding sequence is TGTGCCAGCAGCGTATCCAGACAGGGAAGGCCCCCTAACTATGGCTACACCTTC. It codes for CASSVSRQGRPPNYGYTF.

The rearrangement links TRBV15 to TRBJ2-5; possible D gene TRBD1, 6 bases. V shed 0 bases and J shed 1 base, with 6 bases lying between them. CDR3 size: 14 residues. The germline V gene has CDR1 LNHNV and CDR2 YYDKDF (reference sequence). CDR3 sequence (DNA): TGTGCCACCAGCAGAGAGACAGGCCAAGAGACCCAGTACTTC. This gives the protein CATSRETGQETQYF.

The chain uses TRBV4-1 and TRBJ1-2; 10 nucleotides agree with TRBD1. Looked up from germline, CDR1 is MGHRA and CDR2 is YSYEKL. Germline trimming cut 0 bases from V and 5 bases from J; bases unmatched to any gene: 6. The CDR3 runs to 16 residues. The CDR3: CASSQDLTGGGYGYTF. The CDR3, as DNA: TGCGCCAGCAGCCAAGACCTGACAGGGGGCGGTTATGGCTACACCTTC.

V is TRBV7-2 and J is TRBJ1-1; TRBD1 might be the D (5 bases). Trimming took off 4 bases at V and 3 bases at J, with 9 bases between the two ends. Germline V CDR1 and CDR2: SGHTA, FQGNSA. This CDR3 contains 13 residues. In nucleotides, the CDR3 is TGTGCCAGCAGCTACAGGAGAGACACTGAAGCTTTCTTT. Protein sequence: CASSYRRDTEAFF.

The chain recombines TRBV9 with TRBJ1-2; D is perhaps TRBD1 (5 bases). The CDR3 consists of 14 residues. Germline lookup yields CDR1 SGDLS and CDR2 YYNGEE. The V gene lost 0 bases and the J gene lost 2 bases, with 8 bases spanning the gap. The CDR3 nucleotides read TGTGCCAGCAGCGTAGATCCAGGGAACTATGGCTACACCTTC. It codes for CASSVDPGNYGYTF. Together with reference TRBV9 and TRBJ1-2, the CDR3 gives the full variable domain: DSGVTQTPKHLITATGQRVTLRCSPRSGDLSVYWYQQSLDQGLQFLIQYYNGEERAKGNILERFSAQQFPDLHSELNLSSLELGDSALYFCASSVDPGNYGYTFGSGTRLTVV.

A note on this clone: A read error may account for a junction end that differs from germline. This sequence joins TRBV5-1 and TRBJ2-5; 10 nucleotides align to TRBD2. This CDR3 has 15 residues. Germline V gene sequence: CDR1 SGHRS, CDR2 YFSETQ. Here the CDR3 reads CASSLEYGLADPLNF. For the CDR3, the DNA is TGCGCCAGCAGCTTGGAGTATGGACTAGCGGACCCTCTCAACTTC. Supplemented by reference TRBV5-1 and TRBJ2-5, the full variable domain reads KAGVTQTPRYLIKTRGQQVTLSCSPISGHRSVSWYQQTPGQGLQFLFEYFSETQRNKGNFPGRFSGRQFSNSRSEMNVSTLELGDSALYLCASSLEYGLADPLNFGPGTRLLVL.

The rearrangement links TRBV5-1 to TRBJ1-4; 7 nucleotides align to TRBD1. V was pared by 3 bases and J by 2 bases, with 4 bases of the junction left unmatched. There are 15 residues in the CDR3. Germline assignment: CDR1 SGHRS and CDR2 YFSETQ. This CDR3 is CASSSETGTNEKLFF. For the CDR3, the DNA is TGCGCCAGCAGCTCCGAGACAGGGACTAATGAAAAACTGTTTTTT.

The rearrangement joins TRBV27 to TRBJ1-6; 12 nucleotides align to TRBD1. CDR1 is MNHEY, CDR2 SMNVEV, per germline (reference sequence). The CDR3 loop spans 14 amino acids. V was clipped by 5 bases and J by 14 bases; unmatched bases: 7. CDR3 sequence (DNA): TGTGCCAGCAGTCTCCCGGGACAGGGGGCGACCCTCCACTTT. It encodes CASSLPGQGATLHF.

This clone was observed once. J is TRBJ1-2 and V is TRBV29-1; the D is unclear. Trimming cost V 0 bases and J 6 bases, with 20 bases left between them. This CDR3 is 16 amino acids long. Germline V gives CDR1 SQVTM, CDR2 ANQGSEA. This CDR3 is CSVEERRIDLGDGYTF. In DNA form, the CDR3 reads TGCAGCGTTGAAGAAAGACGGATAGACTTGGGTGATGGCTACACCTTC.

This rearrangement joins TRBV11-2 to TRBJ1-2, with a tentative D call TRBD1 (5 bases). The length of the CDR3 is 14 residues. V was trimmed by 1 base and J by 5 bases, leaving 11 bases between them. In germline, CDR1 is SGHAT, CDR2 FQNNGV. The CDR3 nucleotides are TGTGCCAGCAGCTTAGCAGCAGGGCCGTATGGCTACACCTTC. Amino acid sequence: CASSLAAGPYGYTF.

This clone was observed a single time. The chain carries TRBV27 and TRBJ2-1; perhaps TRBD2 as D (5 bases). This CDR3 has 14 residues. V was shortened by 2 bases and J by 4 bases, with 9 bases between the two germline ends. CDR1 is MNHEY, CDR2 SMNVEV, per germline (reference sequence). CDR3 nucleotide sequence: TGTGCCAGCAGTTTACTAGCTCAGTACAATGAGCAGTTCTTC. Translation gives CASSLLAQYNEQFF.

V gene TRBV7-9 combines with J gene TRBJ2-5, with D maybe TRBD1 (5 bases). The germline gives CDR1 SEHNR, CDR2 FQNEAQ (reference sequence). The CDR3 sequence is 16 residues long. V lost 3 bases to trimming and J lost 1 base, with 15 bases between them. DNA for the CDR3: TGTGCCAGCAGCTTGGGTAAGACAGCATTCCAAGAGACCCAGTACTTC. Translation gives CASSLGKTAFQETQYF.

V usage is TRBV7-9 and J usage is TRBJ2-7; TRBD1 aligns across 10 bases. The CDR3 contains 14 residues. With 5 bases clipped from V and 5 bases from J, the junction kept 6 bases outside the gene matches. Germline loops: CDR1 SEHNR, CDR2 FQNEAQ (reference sequence). CDR3 in amino acids: CASSPSTGGHEQYF. CDR3 nucleotides: TGTGCCAGCAGCCCTTCGACAGGGGGCCACGAGCAGTACTTC.

The CDR3, as DNA: TGTGCCAGCAGCCAGGAGGGTTATACAAATGAGCAGTTCTTC. This translates into CASSQEGYTNEQFF. The chain uses TRBV7-8 and TRBJ2-1; maybe TRBD2 (6 bases). CDR1 is SGHVS and CDR2 is FQNEAQ in the germline V gene. V shed 5 bases and J shed 7 bases, with 15 bases lying between them. This CDR3 contains 14 residues.

This clone occurred once. The chain couples TRBV4-1 to TRBJ2-3; 8 bases line up with TRBD2. CDR3 size: 16 residues. Trimming took 4 bases from V and 5 from J; bases not matched to a gene: 11. Germline CDR1 reads MGHRA; CDR2 reads YSYEKL. The CDR3 sequence is CASSPRTSRGGDTQYF. CDR3 DNA: TGCGCCAGCAGCCCGCGGACCAGCCGGGGGGGAGATACGCAGTATTTT.

The J gene is TRBJ1-2, the V gene TRBV25-1; 8 positions agree with TRBD1. The V and J ends lost 1 base and 4 bases, in that order; junction bases with no gene match: 5. The CDR3 runs to 15 residues. The germline V gene encodes CDR1 MGHDK and CDR2 SYGVNS. The CDR3 nucleotides are TGTGCCAGCAGTGAATTGGGACAGGACCCCTATGGCTACACCTTC. It specifies CASSELGQDPYGYTF.

The chain is built from TRBV7-8 and TRBJ2-7; D possibly corresponds to TRBD2 (5 bases). Germline V gene lookup returns CDR1 SGHVS and CDR2 FQNEAQ. V lost 9 bases to trimming and J lost 1 base, with 22 bases between them. The CDR3 loop spans 16 amino acids. The CDR3 coding sequence is TGTGCCAGTCTCCGAGGGTTCACAACAAATTCCTACGAGCAGTACTTC. It translates to CASLRGFTTNSYEQYF.

The chain employs TRBV27 and TRBJ1-5, with 7 bases matching TRBD1. The germline V gene encodes CDR1 MNHEY and CDR2 SMNVEV (reference sequence). The J segment lost 1 base and the V segment lost 5 bases, leaving 8 bases of the junction unmatched. The CDR3 sequence is 16 residues long. DNA for the CDR3: TGTGCCAGCAGTCCCTGGACAGGAACGAGCAATCAGCCCCAGCATTTT. It is translated as CASSPWTGTSNQPQHF.

The V and J genes are TRBV9 and TRBJ2-5, with D perhaps matching TRBD2 (6 bases). This CDR3 has 16 amino acids. Per germline, CDR1 SGDLS and CDR2 YYNGEE. V lost 0 bases, J lost 0 bases, and 12 bases lay in between. The CDR3 loop reads CASSVGEAGNQETQYF. The CDR3, as DNA: TGTGCCAGCAGCGTAGGGGAGGCAGGCAACCAAGAGACCCAGTACTTC.